This T cell receptor (beta chain) was captured in a study of control samples from healthy donors and cancer patients. Here immunoSEQ multiplex PCR was the method, and the copy in TCRdb shows in-frame clones only, minus some. This sample carries 46,000 or so clones, over 85% of them seen once, and the ten largest clones take 20% to 30%. There are 13 residues in the CDR3. The V end was cut by 1 base, the J end by 7 bases, with 8 bases between. Germline V gene lookup returns CDR1 SGHAT and CDR2 FQNNGV. The sample consisted of PBMCs. This receptor was taken from a woman aged 45-60 years with head and neck cancer. The chain has TRBV11-2 and TRBJ2-1, with D tentatively TRBD2 (6 bases). The CDR3 DNA follows: TGTGCCAGCAGCTTAGGGCTAGCGAATGAGCAGTTCTTC. Residues: CASSLGLANEQFF.